The 32 T cell receptor beta chains in this list originate from one sample, sequenced in a study of T cells after yellow fever vaccination. From the 5' RACE reads, TCRdb called clonotypes with MiXCR, one entry per CDR3 protein. Altogether under 55,000 distinct CDR3 sequences are present, less than 8% being singletons, with the ten largest covering roughly a quarter. Sequences were derived from CD8+ T cells not binding an NS4B(214-222) dextramer, sorted from PBMCs, sampled more than 40 days after the first yellow fever vaccination. Receptors were obtained from a man between 18 and 29 years old who received the YFV17D yellow fever vaccine.

This clonotype was seen a handful of times. V gene TRBV13 combines with J gene TRBJ2-7; the D gene is possibly TRBD2 (5 bases). The V end was cut by 0 bases, the J end by 4 bases, with 10 bases between. The CDR3 runs 14 residues. Germline V CDR1 and CDR2: PRHDT, FYEKMQ (reference sequence). CDR3 sequence: CASSLGHRGYEQYV. The CDR3, as DNA: TGTGCCAGCAGCTTAGGGCACCGCGGGTACGAGCAGTACGTC.

The chain is built from TRBV27 and TRBJ1-2; no definite D call. V lost 0 bases and J 4 bases, leaving 9 bases between the germline ends. CDR3 length: 14 amino acids. Germline loops: CDR1 MNHEY, CDR2 SMNVEV (reference sequence). CDR3 region: CASSLSGQVYGYTF. The CDR3 region has the DNA TGTGCCAGCAGTTTATCAGGCCAGGTCTATGGCTACACCTTC.

J is TRBJ2-7 and V is TRBV7-6; 9 bases match TRBD1. Per the germline V gene, CDR1 is SGHVS and CDR2 is FNYEAQ. V shed 5 bases, J shed 5 bases, and the junction held 1 base outside the gene matches. This CDR3 has 12 amino acids. The CDR3, as DNA: TGTGCCAGCAGCGACAGGGGGGACGAGCAGTACTTC. Amino acids: CASSDRGDEQYF.

This clonotype was seen a few times. The rearrangement uses TRBV7-6 and TRBJ2-5, with 7 bases aligning to TRBD1. The V gene's germline CDR1 is SGHVS and CDR2 FNYEAQ. J was trimmed by 2 bases and V by 4 bases; bases with no gene match: 1. The CDR3 has 13 amino acids. The CDR3 coding sequence is TGTGCCAGCAGCTCGGGACAGCAAGAGACCCAGTACTTC. It codes for CASSSGQQETQYF.

There are a few counts of this clonotype. In DNA form, the CDR3 reads TGTGCCAGCAGCCCCAATTCGGGCAATGAGCAGTTCTTC. Translation gives CASSPNSGNEQFF. The chain couples TRBV6-1 to TRBJ2-1, with no clear D. The ends were cut back, 6 bases at V and 6 bases at J, with 12 bases in the middle. The CDR3 has 13 amino acids. Germline V lookup: CDR1 MNHNS, CDR2 SASEGT.

The chain links TRBV4-1 to TRBJ1-2; D perhaps matches TRBD1 (6 bases). The CDR3 is made up of 14 amino acids. Germline assignment: CDR1 MGHRA and CDR2 YSYEKL. Trimming stripped 1 base from V and 3 bases from J, with 9 bases between. The CDR3 here is CASSQGQGYYGYTF. Written as DNA, the CDR3 is TGCGCCAGCAGCCAAGGTCAGGGGTACTATGGCTACACCTTC.

This clonotype was seen repeatedly, ten times or more. The chain links TRBV24-1 to TRBJ2-2; D remains ambiguous. This CDR3 has 13 residues. Germline lookup yields CDR1 KGHDR and CDR2 SFDVKD. V was clipped by 5 bases and J by 1 base, with 4 bases between them. In DNA form, the CDR3 reads TGTGCCACCAGTGGCAGGAACACCGGGGAGCTGTTTTTT. Its protein product is CATSGRNTGELFF.

This clonotype showed up just a few times. This chain joins TRBV13 and TRBJ1-4, with no clear D. The V and J ends lost 0 bases and 8 bases respectively, with 13 bases between them. CDR3 length: 15 residues. Germline V lookup: CDR1 PRHDT, CDR2 FYEKMQ (reference sequence). CDR3 DNA: TGTGCCAGCAGCTTAGGCACAAGGGCCAAGGAAAAACTGTTTTTT. Protein: CASSLGTRAKEKLFF.

In this sample, this clonotype turned up many times. The rearrangement joins TRBV15 to TRBJ2-1, with TRBD2 matching 13 bases. V gave up 5 bases and J gave up 0 bases; unmatched junction bases: 4. This CDR3 has 17 amino acids. Germline assignment: CDR1 LNHNV and CDR2 YYDKDF (reference sequence). The CDR3 here is CATSARLAGGSYNEQFF. For the CDR3, the DNA is TGTGCCACCAGCGCGAGACTAGCGGGGGGCTCCTACAATGAGCAGTTCTTC.

This clonotype was seen repeatedly, ten times or more. The chain carries TRBV6-2 or TRBV6-3 and TRBJ2-1; 10 bases agree with TRBD2. With V trimmed by 4 bases and J by 3 bases, 12 bases remained unmatched. Germline CDR1 and CDR2: MNHEY and SVGEGT. This CDR3 has 18 amino acids. The chain's CDR3 is CASSWNRKAGGHYNEQFF. CDR3 bases: TGTGCCAGCAGTTGGAATAGGAAAGCGGGGGGGCACTACAATGAGCAGTTCTTC.

This clonotype was detected ten times or more. The rearrangement joins TRBV27 to TRBJ2-1; a possible D gene is TRBD1 (5 bases). The V and J ends lost 3 bases and 1 base respectively, with 7 bases between them. The CDR3 extends over 14 amino acids. Germline loops: CDR1 MNHEY, CDR2 SMNVEV (reference sequence). The DNA for the CDR3 is TGTGCCAGCAGTTTCACAGGTTCCTACAATGAGCAGTTCTTC. Protein: CASSFTGSYNEQFF.

This clonotype was counted ten times or more. The rearrangement uses TRBV6-4 and TRBJ2-3; 14 bases match TRBD2. V dropped 0 bases and J dropped 4; count of bases not matched to a gene: 0. Per germline, CDR1 MRHNA and CDR2 SNTAGT. The CDR3 consists of 16 residues. CDR3 region: CASSDSTSGGADTQYF. The CDR3 DNA sequence: TGTGCCAGCAGTGACTCGACTAGCGGGGGGGCAGATACGCAGTATTTT.

This clonotype was counted a few times. The chain has TRBV25-1 and TRBJ2-7, with 11 bases matching TRBD1. V dropped 6 bases and J dropped 7; count of bases not matched to a gene: 5. This CDR3 has 13 residues. From germline, CDR1 is MGHDK and CDR2 SYGVNS. CDR3 sequence: CASRTGTGGEQYF. CDR3 nucleotides: TGTGCCAGCAGAACCGGGACAGGGGGTGAGCAGTACTTC.

J is TRBJ1-5 and V is TRBV11-3, with D possibly matching TRBD1 (5 bases). The ends were cut back, 8 bases at V and 3 bases at J, with 14 bases in the middle. This CDR3 comprises 14 residues. In germline, CDR1 is SGHNT, CDR2 YENEEA. The CDR3 DNA reads TGTGCCAGCCCTAGTGGGGGGTCCAATCAGCCCCAGCATTTT. This translates into CASPSGGSNQPQHF.

The CDR3 region is CASSIRPLDTQYF. The DNA of the CDR3 is TGTGCCAGTAGTATAAGGCCGCTAGATACGCAGTATTTT. The rearrangement uses TRBV19 and TRBJ2-3; no definite D call. CDR3 size: 13 residues. Germline CDR1 LNHDA, CDR2 SQIVND (reference sequence). Trimming took 2 bases from V and 5 from J, leaving 8 bases between them. The full variable domain, its missing parts supplied by reference TRBV19 and TRBJ2-3, is DGGITQSPKYLFRKEGQNVTLSCEQNLNHDAMYWYRQDPGQGLRLIYYSQIVNDFQKGDIAEGYSVSREKKESFPLTVTSAQKNPTAFYLCASSIRPLDTQYFGPGTRLTVL.

A few counts support this clonotype. The chain joins TRBV7-9 to TRBJ2-7; unclear D gene. Trimming stripped 5 bases from V and 5 bases from J, with 19 bases between. CDR1 and CDR2 from the germline V gene are SEHNR and FQNEAQ (reference sequence). The CDR3 sequence is 15 residues long. Here the CDR3 DNA reads TGTGCCAGCAGCCTAGTGGCATTGGGTACGCACGAGCAGTACTTC. It specifies CASSLVALGTHEQYF. Filled out from reference TRBV7-9 and TRBJ2-7, the complete variable domain reads DTGVSQNPRHKITKRGQNVTFRCDPISEHNRLYWYRQTLGQGPEFLTYFQNEAQLEKSRLLSDRFSAERPKGSFSTLEIQRTEQGDSAMYLCASSLVALGTHEQYFGPGTRLTVT.

This clonotype was found a few times. The chain carries TRBV7-9 and TRBJ2-5; weak D call: TRBD2 (5 bases). The germline V gene encodes CDR1 SEHNR and CDR2 FQNEAQ (reference sequence). CDR3 size: 13 residues. The ends were cut back, 6 bases at V and 1 base at J, with 9 bases in the middle. CDR3 amino acids: CASRRGSQETQYF. As DNA, the CDR3 is TGTGCCAGCAGGCGAGGGTCCCAAGAGACCCAGTACTTC. The full variable domain, in which reference TRBV7-9 and TRBJ2-5 provide the parts outside the CDR3, is DTGVSQNPRHKITKRGQNVTFRCDPISEHNRLYWYRQTLGQGPEFLTYFQNEAQLEKSRLLSDRFSAERPKGSFSTLEIQRTEQGDSAMYLCASRRGSQETQYFGPGTRLLVL.

This clonotype was detected a few times. The gene calls are TRBV4-3 and TRBJ2-5; possible D gene TRBD1, 6 bases. The V gene's germline CDR1 is LGHNA and CDR2 YSLEER. The CDR3 has 15 amino acids. The V gene lost 2 bases and the J gene lost 2 bases, with 12 bases spanning the gap. The CDR3 sequence is CASSQFGGIQETQYF. The CDR3 region has the DNA TGCGCCAGCAGCCAATTTGGGGGCATTCAAGAGACCCAGTACTTC.

In its sample, this clonotype was seen a few times. J is TRBJ2-1 and V is TRBV6-2 or TRBV6-3, with D possibly being TRBD1 or TRBD2 (5 bases each). Looked up from germline, CDR1 is MNHEY and CDR2 is SVGEGT. This CDR3 spans 13 amino acids. V lost 2 bases and J lost 6, with 8 bases in between. The CDR3 DNA reads as TGTGCCAGCAGTTACCCGGGGACCAATGAGCAGTTCTTC. Encoded protein: CASSYPGTNEQFF.

This clonotype has ten or more counts. CDR3 residues: CASSQDWSGGATETQYF. As DNA, the CDR3 is TGCGCCAGCAGCCAAGATTGGAGCGGGGGGGCCACAGAGACCCAGTACTTC. The chain has TRBV4-3 and TRBJ2-5, with 10 bases that match TRBD2. After removal of 0 bases from V and 4 bases from J, the junction contained 8 bases not matched to a gene. In germline, CDR1 is LGHNA, CDR2 YSLEER. The CDR3 loop spans 17 amino acids.

The chain recombines TRBV7-9 with TRBJ1-4; D is perhaps TRBD1 (5 bases). The CDR3 has 15 amino acids. CDR1 is SEHNR, CDR2 FQNEAQ, per germline (reference sequence). Trimming left V 5 bases short and J 5 bases short, with 15 bases between. Here the CDR3 reads CASSGGGDLNEKLFF. The CDR3 DNA sequence: TGTGCCAGCAGCGGCGGGGGGGACTTGAATGAAAAACTGTTTTTT. Full variable domain (missing parts from reference TRBV7-9 and TRBJ1-4): DTGVSQNPRHKITKRGQNVTFRCDPISEHNRLYWYRQTLGQGPEFLTYFQNEAQLEKSRLLSDRFSAERPKGSFSTLEIQRTEQGDSAMYLCASSGGGDLNEKLFFGSGTQLSVL.

In its sample, this clonotype was seen a few times. The rearrangement uses TRBV12-3 or TRBV12-4 and TRBJ2-3; 9 bases are a match to TRBD2. V dropped 2 bases and J dropped 2; count of bases not matched to a gene: 5. This CDR3 comprises 16 residues. The CDR3 nucleotides read TGTGCCAGCAGTTTAAACCCTAGCGGGGTCACAGATACGCAGTATTTT. The encoded protein is CASSLNPSGVTDTQYF.

In its sample, this clonotype was seen a few times. One junction end disagrees with the germline gene, perhaps due to a read error. The gene calls are TRBV3-1 and TRBJ2-3; 9 bases align to TRBD1. CDR1 LGHDT and CDR2 YNNKEL come from the germline V gene (reference sequence). This CDR3 has 18 amino acids. The CDR3 nucleotides read TGTGCCAGCAGTCAAGAGATCGACCGGGACAGGGTGCAGGCTACGCAGTATTTT. This gives the protein CASSQEIDRDRVQATQYF.

The table lists this clonotype with many counts. CDR3 in amino acids: CASSASTGGNTEAFF. The CDR3 bases are TGTGCCAGCAGCGCCTCTACAGGGGGAAACACTGAAGCTTTCTTT. V is TRBV7-6 and J is TRBJ1-1; 8 bases agree with TRBD1. Germline CDR1 and CDR2: SGHVS and FNYEAQ. The CDR3 spans 15 residues. V trimming: 5 bases; J trimming: 2 bases; junction bases outside the gene matches: 7.

This clonotype was found many times. The V gene is TRBV25-1, the J gene TRBJ2-2; D is unclear. Per the germline V gene, CDR1 is MGHDK and CDR2 is SYGVNS. This CDR3 has 14 residues. V was clipped by 3 bases and J by 0 bases, with 5 bases between them. The CDR3 sequence is CASSETTNTGELFF. For the CDR3, the DNA is TGTGCCAGCAGTGAGACAACGAACACCGGGGAGCTGTTTTTT.

Many counts were recorded for this clonotype. The V and J genes are TRBV7-9 and TRBJ2-7, with D unresolved. Trimming removed 5 bases at V and 5 bases at J, with 10 bases between. Germline CDR1 is SEHNR and CDR2 is FQNEAQ (reference sequence). The CDR3 has 12 residues. CDR3 in DNA: TGTGCCAGCAGCCCCCGTCCCCACGAGCAGTACTTC. The encoded protein is CASSPRPHEQYF.

The V call is TRBV10-3, the J call TRBJ2-7; D possibly corresponds to TRBD1 (6 bases). Germline V lookup: CDR1 ENHRY, CDR2 SYGVKD. The CDR3 runs to 18 residues. V was cut by 3 bases and J by 0 bases, with 21 bases left in between. Here the CDR3 DNA reads TGTGCCATCAGTGATCTTACCACAGGGAAGATGGGCTCCTACGAGCAGTACTTC. Translation: CAISDLTTGKMGSYEQYF.

This clonotype was seen only a few times. The chain combines TRBV29-1 with TRBJ2-1; D is uncertain. V gave up 4 bases and J gave up 5 bases, with 15 bases separating them. The CDR3 loop spans 14 amino acids. CDR1 and CDR2 from the germline V gene are SQVTM and ANQGSEA. The CDR3 loop is CSVVEPLHNNEQFF. The CDR3 region has the DNA TGCAGCGTTGTAGAACCCCTCCACAACAATGAGCAGTTCTTC.

This clonotype was picked up many times. The CDR3 nucleotides are TGTGCCAGCAGTTCGGACAGAGACAATCAGCCCCAGCATTTT. Translated, it gives CASSSDRDNQPQHF. The chain links TRBV27 to TRBJ1-5; TRBD1 might be the D (6 bases). Trimming took 4 bases from V and 3 from J, leaving 10 bases between them. From germline, CDR1 is MNHEY and CDR2 SMNVEV (reference sequence). This CDR3 contains 14 residues.

This clonotype showed up just a few times. V is TRBV7-9 and J is TRBJ2-1; tentatively, D is TRBD1 (5 bases). Trimming shortened V by 5 bases and J by 10 bases, and 21 bases separated the two germline ends. The CDR3 sequence is 15 residues long. Per the germline V gene, CDR1 is SEHNR and CDR2 is FQNEAQ (reference sequence). The chain's CDR3 is CASSGGHLPGREQFF. For the CDR3, the DNA is TGTGCCAGCAGCGGCGGACACCTCCCTGGGCGAGAGCAGTTCTTC.

The genes are TRBV13 and TRBJ2-5; 8 bases agree with TRBD1. Germline CDR1 is PRHDT and CDR2 is FYEKMQ (reference sequence). The V and J ends lost 4 bases and 4 bases, in that order; junction bases with no gene match: 5. This CDR3 has 14 amino acids. CDR3 residues: CASSSTGEIETQYF. The CDR3 DNA sequence: TGTGCCAGCAGCTCGACAGGGGAGATAGAGACCCAGTACTTC.

This clonotype was seen repeatedly, ten times or more. The chain employs TRBV4-1 and TRBJ2-7; 10 bases fit TRBD2. CDR1 MGHRA and CDR2 YSYEKL come from the germline V gene. The CDR3 totals 15 residues. After removal of 4 bases from V and 4 bases from J, the junction contained 7 bases not matched to a gene. The CDR3 sequence: CASSPTSGVGYEQYF. The CDR3 region has the DNA TGCGCCAGCAGCCCCACTAGCGGGGTGGGGTACGAGCAGTACTTC.